Below, 8 T cell receptor beta chains from the same sample are listed, as sequenced in a study of identical twins. TCRdb ran MiXCR on the 5' RACE reads and lists one entry per CDR3 protein. Among a few hundred thousand distinct CDR3 sequences listed, approximately 8.8% were seen once. The sample comprised naive T cells sorted from blood. The source of these receptors is a woman aged 45-65 years in good health.

This clonotype was seen at least ten times. V and J are TRBV6-5 and TRBJ1-5; D is unclear. The CDR3 loop spans 13 amino acids. Trimming pared 2 bases from V and 7 bases from J, leaving 9 bases between. From germline, CDR1 is MNHEY and CDR2 SVGAGI. CDR3: CASSYSGSQPQHF. The CDR3 nucleotides are TGTGCCAGCAGTTACAGTGGGAGCCAGCCCCAGCATTTT.

This clonotype was seen a few times. J is TRBJ2-1 and V is TRBV24-1; 12 bases align to TRBD2. Germline CDR1 is KGHDR and CDR2 is SFDVKD. CDR3 size: 15 residues. The V gene end was trimmed by 9 bases and the J gene end by 7 bases; junction bases not matched to a gene: 9. CDR3 nucleotides: TGTGCCACCTCGCCCTTGACTAGCGGGAGTAATGAGCAGTTCTTC. Protein product: CATSPLTSGSNEQFF.

This clonotype was found once. A much larger clone is a single base away; this may be a read error. The CDR3 carries no conserved terminal phenylalanine or tryptophan, so it likely arises from a read error. This chain uses TRBV4-1 with TRBJ2-3, with TRBD1 matching over 7 bases. V shed 2 bases, J shed 0 bases, and the junction held 8 bases outside the gene matches. The germline V gene encodes CDR1 MGHRA and CDR2 YSYEKL. The CDR3 loop spans 17 amino acids. CDR3 region: CASSQPPTGISTDTQYL. The CDR3 DNA is TGCGCCAGCAGCCAACCCCCGACAGGGATTAGCACAGATACGCAGTATTTA.

This clonotype was observed a few times. V is TRBV25-1 and J is TRBJ1-1; D remains ambiguous. Trimming took 7 bases from V and 0 from J, leaving 9 bases between them. The germline CDR1 and CDR2 sequences are MGHDK and SYGVNS. The CDR3 consists of 13 residues. The CDR3 nucleotides are TGTGCCAGCACCCCGCAACTGAACACTGAAGCTTTCTTT. This codes for CASTPQLNTEAFF.

This clonotype has at least ten counts. V usage is TRBV20-1 and J usage is TRBJ1-5; D unclear. Trimming took 6 bases from V and 2 from J, leaving 11 bases between them. There are 13 residues in the CDR3. Per the germline V gene, CDR1 is DFQATT and CDR2 is SNEGSKA (reference sequence). The DNA for the CDR3 is TGCAGTGCGGCTGACGGAGGCAATCAGCCCCAGCATTTT. Protein sequence: CSAADGGNQPQHF.

The table lists this clonotype with many counts. The V and J genes are TRBV6-4 and TRBJ2-1, with D unclear. This CDR3 region has 13 residues. V gave up 3 bases and J gave up 5 bases, with 8 bases separating them. From germline, CDR1 is MRHNA and CDR2 SNTAGT. The CDR3, as DNA: TGTGCCAGCAGTGAGGGTAGAAACAATGAGCAGTTCTTC. The encoded protein is CASSEGRNNEQFF.

V usage is TRBV24-1 and J usage is TRBJ1-5, with D uncertain. Germline values: CDR1 KGHDR, CDR2 SFDVKD. The V end was cut by 3 bases, the J end by 2 bases, with 13 bases between. The CDR3 extends over 16 amino acids. The CDR3 DNA reads as TGTGCCACCAGTGATCCTGGCCCTTTGGGCAATCAGCCCCAGCATTTT. Residues: CATSDPGPLGNQPQHF.

This clonotype was seen more than once but under ten times. V and J are TRBV24-1 and TRBJ2-5; TRBD1 matches 9 bases. V shed 7 bases, J shed 4 bases, and the junction held 3 bases outside the gene matches. Germline V gives CDR1 KGHDR, CDR2 SFDVKD. This CDR3 has 13 residues. The CDR3 bases are TGTGCCACCAGCTCGACAGGGGGAGAGACCCAGTACTTC. This sequence encodes CATSSTGGETQYF.